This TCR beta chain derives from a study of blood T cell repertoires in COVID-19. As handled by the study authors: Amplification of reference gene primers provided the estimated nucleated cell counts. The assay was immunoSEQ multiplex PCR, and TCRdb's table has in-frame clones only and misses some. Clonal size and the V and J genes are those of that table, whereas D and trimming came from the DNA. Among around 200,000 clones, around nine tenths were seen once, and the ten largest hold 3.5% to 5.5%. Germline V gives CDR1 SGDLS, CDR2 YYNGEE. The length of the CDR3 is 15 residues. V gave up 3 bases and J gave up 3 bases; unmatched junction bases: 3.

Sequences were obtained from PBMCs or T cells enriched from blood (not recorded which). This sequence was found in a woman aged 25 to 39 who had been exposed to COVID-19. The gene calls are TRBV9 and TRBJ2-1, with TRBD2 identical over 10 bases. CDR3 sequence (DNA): TGTGCCAGCAGCGCAGGACTAGCGGACTACAATGAGCAGTTCTTC. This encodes CASSAGLADYNEQFF.